A selection of T cell receptor beta chains follows, all from one sample in a study of response to subunit inactivated influenza vaccine. A single record per CDR3 protein comes from TCRdb applying MiXCR to the RT-PCR reads. The table has about 540,000 distinct CDR3 sequences, less than 25% seen once. Separately, the same data were catalogued under a study of T cells expressing NK-cell markers.

The specimen comprised CD4+ T cells sorted from PBMCs, sampled less than 13 days after vaccination. Receptors originate from a man in his fifties who received an inactivated influenza vaccine. CDR3s include the opening cysteine and the closing phenylalanine or tryptophan. A D gene is named only where the DNA matches it firmly. The listing skips clone size in some rows; elsewhere it reads once, few, many or a size class.

TRBJ2-1	TRBV15	-	few	TGTGCCACCAGCAGAGATCGGGGAGGTCCCTACAATGAGCAGTTCTTC	CATSRDRGGPYNEQFF
TRBJ1-1	TRBV20-1	-	few	TGCAGTGCTAGAAGGTCCCAAGCTTTCTTT	CSARRSQAFF
TRBJ2-5	TRBV29-1	-	once	TGCAGCGTTGATAAAACAGGGCGGCAAGAGACCCAGTACTTC	CSVDKTGRQETQYF
TRBJ1-1	TRBV5-1	TRBD1	-	TGCGCCAGCAGCCGGCAGGGGGAAGACACTGAAGCTTTCTTT	CASSRQGEDTEAFF
TRBJ2-6	TRBV6-1	-	-	TGTGCCAGCAGCCGGGGACTGGCCGGGGCCAACGTCCTGACTTTC	CASSRGLAGANVLTF
TRBJ1-4	TRBV20-1	-	few	TGCAGTGCTAGGCGTTCCGGATCAACTAATGAAAAACTGTTTTTT	CSARRSGSTNEKLFF
TRBJ1-5	TRBV12-3/TRBV12-4	TRBD1	few	TGTGCCAGCAGCGAGACAGGGGGTCGTAATCAGCCCCAGCATTTT	CASSETGGRNQPQHF
TRBJ2-2	TRBV30	TRBD2	few	TGTGCCTGGACCCCCTGGGGGGGAACCGGGGAGCTGTTTTTT	CAWTPWGGTGELFF
TRBJ2-5	TRBV7-6	-	-	TGTGCCAGCAGCTTAGGGGGGAAGGGGTGGGAGACCCAGTACTTC	CASSLGGKGWETQYF
TRBJ1-5	TRBV7-2	-	-	TGTGCCAGCAGCCTACAGGGTCGTCAGCCCCAGCATTTT	CASSLQGRQPQHF
TRBJ1-1	TRBV6-6	TRBD1	-	TGTGCCAGCAGGAGAACAGGGGACTATGAAGCTTTCTTT	CASRRTGDYEAFF
TRBJ1-1	TRBV7-2	-	-	TGTGCCAGCAGCTTAGCGGGGAGCATGAACACTGAAGCTTTCTTT	CASSLAGSMNTEAFF
TRBJ2-2	TRBV12-3/TRBV12-4	-	-	TGTGCCAGCAGTTTAGGGGGGATGCCCAAGAACACCGGGGAGCTGTTTTTT	CASSLGGMPKNTGELFF
TRBJ2-5	TRBV5-1	TRBD1	-	TGCGCCAGCAGCTTGGGTCAGCGACAGGGGATCGGAGAGACCCAGTACTTC	CASSLGQRQGIGETQYF
TRBJ2-1	TRBV10-3	-	few	TGTGCCATCAGTGAAGGTAGCTATGAGCAGTTCTTC	CAISEGSYEQFF
TRBJ2-7	TRBV6-1	-	-	TGTGCCAGCAGTGGGCCGAGGAAGGACAAGAGCTCCTACGAGCAGTACTTC	CASSGPRKDKSSYEQYF
TRBJ2-7	TRBV24-1	-	few	TGTGCCACCAGTGATAAAGACGAGCAGTACTTC	CATSDKDEQYF
TRBJ2-3	TRBV4-2	TRBD2	-	TGTGCCAGCAGCCAAAGGGCCCCCCAGCGGGGGTACACAGATACGCAGTATTTT	CASSQRAPQRGYTDTQYF
TRBJ2-2	TRBV27	-	-	TGTGCCAGCAGTGTGCAGCGATTCTTCGACGACACCGGGGAGCTGTTTTTT	CASSVQRFFDDTGELFF
TRBJ1-1	TRBV5-1	-	-	TGCGCCAGCAGCTTGGGACCGTCGAACACTGAAGCTTTCTTT	CASSLGPSNTEAFF
TRBJ2-1	TRBV19	TRBD2	-	TGTGCCAGTAGTATTCTAATAGCGGGACTTAGTCATGAGCAGTTCTTC	CASSILIAGLSHEQFF
TRBJ2-7	TRBV4-2	TRBD1	-	TGTGCCAGCAGCCAAGATGACAGGGGAAACTTCGAGCAGTACTTC	CASSQDDRGNFEQYF
TRBJ1-1	TRBV5-3	-	-	TGTGCCAGAAGCTTGGGGCAGCTGAACACTGAAGCTTTCTTT	CARSLGQLNTEAFF
TRBJ2-7	TRBV12-3/TRBV12-4	-	few	TGTGCCAGCAGCCCCCTTGGGTACCACGAGCAGTACTTC	CASSPLGYHEQYF
TRBJ2-2	TRBV4-2	-	-	TGTGCCAGCAGCAAGGGATCCGGGGATAGCACCGGGGAGCTGTTTTTT	CASSKGSGDSTGELFF
TRBJ2-5	TRBV12-3/TRBV12-4	TRBD1	few	TGTGCCAGCAGTTCGGGGACAGGGATATTGGAGACCCAGTACTTC	CASSSGTGILETQYF
TRBJ2-2	TRBV9	-	-	-	CASSILVATGELFF
TRBJ2-1	TRBV10-3	-	-	TGTGCCATCAGCAAGACAGTGTTCATCAATGAGCAGTTCTTC	CAISKTVFINEQFF
TRBJ2-6	TRBV5-1	TRBD1	few	TGCGCCAGCAGCTTTTTCCAGGGGGCCACCAGAAGGGCCAACGTCCTGACTTTC	CASSFFQGATRRANVLTF
TRBJ2-1	TRBV28	TRBD2	-	TGTGCCAGCAGTTTCTTCGGGACTAGCGAATCGGAGCAGTTCTTC	CASSFFGTSESEQFF
TRBJ1-4	TRBV3-1	-	few	TGTGCCAGCAGCCAAGGGGGGCTGCCTAATGAAAAACTGTTTTTT	CASSQGGLPNEKLFF
TRBJ1-1	TRBV5-1	TRBD1	few	TGCGCCAGCAGCGCTAAAGGGGACAGCCATGAAGCTTTCTTT	CASSAKGDSHEAFF
TRBJ1-3	TRBV12-3/TRBV12-4	-	-	TGTGCCAGCAGTTTGGCTTACGGACAAAACACCATATATTTT	CASSLAYGQNTIYF
TRBJ2-1	TRBV5-1	-	few	TGCGCCAGCAGCTCCTCCGACCCGGGCAATGAGCAGTTCTTC	CASSSSDPGNEQFF
TRBJ2-5	TRBV5-1	-	few	TGCGCCAGCAGCTCACAGGGAGTGTACCAAGAGACCCAGTACTTC	CASSSQGVYQETQYF
TRBJ2-5	TRBV7-6	TRBD2	few	TGTGCCAGCAGCTTCGGGAGGGCGGGAGAGACCCAGTACTTC	CASSFGRAGETQYF
TRBJ1-2	TRBV28	-	-	TGTGCCAGCAGTTTACGGGTGGCAGACTACACCTTC	CASSLRVADYTF
TRBJ2-6	TRBV25-1	TRBD1	-	TGTGCCAGCAGCGGACAGGGCTCTGGGGCCAACGTCCTGACTTTC	CASSGQGSGANVLTF
TRBJ2-4	TRBV10-2	-	few	TGCGCCAGCAGTGAGGGGGAAGGACTAGCCAAAAACATTCAGTACTTC	CASSEGEGLAKNIQYF
TRBJ2-7	TRBV7-2	TRBD2	-	TGTGCCAGCAGCTTAGGGGAGCGGGGGGGACCCTACGAGCAGTACTTC	CASSLGERGGPYEQYF
TRBJ2-3	TRBV27	TRBD1	few	TGTGCCAGCAGTTTATTGGCCAGGGGGCCCGATACGCAGTATTTT	CASSLLARGPDTQYF
TRBJ2-7	TRBV4-2	-	-	TGTGCCAGCAGCCAAGAGCCCACCCGGGACTCCTACGAGCAGTACTTC	CASSQEPTRDSYEQYF
TRBJ2-4	TRBV4-3	-	-	TGCGCCAGCAGCCAAGATCCAGGGGGGGCTATACTAGCCAAAAACATTCAGTACTTC	CASSQDPGGAILAKNIQYF
TRBJ2-3	TRBV5-1	TRBD2	-	TGCGCCAGCAGCATAGGACTAGCGGGAGGTCGGTCAGATACGCAGTATTTT	CASSIGLAGGRSDTQYF
TRBJ2-7	TRBV5-1	TRBD2	once	TGCGCCAGCAGCCCCACCGCTTCTAGCGGGGAGAGCTCCTACGAGCAGTACTTC	CASSPTASSGESSYEQYF
TRBJ2-1	TRBV12-3/TRBV12-4	TRBD1	few	TGTGCCAGCAGTTTTTTGGGACAGGGGGTCAATGAGCAGTTCTTC	CASSFLGQGVNEQFF
TRBJ1-2	TRBV20-1	-	few	TGCAGTGCTAGCCGGGACACCAACTATGGCTACACCTTC	CSASRDTNYGYTF
TRBJ1-2	TRBV3-1	-	few	TGTGCCAGCAGCCTCAGGGAAGCTAACTATGGCTACACCTTC	CASSLREANYGYTF
TRBJ2-6	TRBV7-2	-	-	TGTGCCAGCAGCTTAGGACAAATTGGGGCCAACGTCCTGACTTTC	CASSLGQIGANVLTF
TRBJ2-1	TRBV6-1	-	-	TGTGCCAGCCGTGGTTGGGGAAGAGACAATGAGCAGTTCTTC	CASRGWGRDNEQFF
TRBJ2-6	TRBV7-8	TRBD2	once	TGTGCCAGCAGCTTTGCTCAAGCGGGAGGGGGTCCTGGGGCCAACGTCCTGACTTTC	CASSFAQAGGGPGANVLTF
TRBJ2-4	TRBV5-6	-	few	TGTGCCAGCAGCTCTCGGACAGTTCTAGCCAAAAACATTCAGTACTTC	CASSSRTVLAKNIQYF
TRBJ1-6	TRBV7-2	-	-	TGTGCCAGCAGCCCCATGAGGCAGAATAATTCACCCCTCCACTTT	CASSPMRQNNSPLHF
TRBJ2-1	TRBV7-2	TRBD1	-	TGTGCCAGCAGCGATCGGGACAGGGGTGTCGTTAATGAGCAGTTCTTC	CASSDRDRGVVNEQFF
TRBJ1-5	TRBV6-2/TRBV6-3	-	few	TGTGCCAGCAGTACACCGCGCCTGGGCAATCAGCCCCAGCATTTT	CASSTPRLGNQPQHF
TRBJ2-1	TRBV2	-	few	TGTGCCAGCAGACAAAGCTCCTACAATGAGCAGTTCTTC	CASRQSSYNEQFF
TRBJ1-4	TRBV29-1	-	-	TGCAGCGTTAAGGCGTTAGAAAATGAAAAACTGTTTTTT	CSVKALENEKLFF
TRBJ2-2	TRBV2	-	-	TGTGCCAGCAGCGAAACGGGGTTCACCGGGGAGCTGTTTTTT	CASSETGFTGELFF
TRBJ2-1	TRBV20-1	TRBD2	few	TGCAGTGCCGTGGCGGGAGGAGATGGTGAGCAGTTCTTC	CSAVAGGDGEQFF